Listed here are 17 T cell receptor beta chains from one sample, sequenced in a study of blood T cell repertoires in COVID-19. Sequencing used immunoSEQ multiplex PCR; TCRdb keeps in-frame clones, though not all of them. The table shows roughly 180,000 clones, with 84% occurring only once. Specimen: peripheral blood. All receptors derive from a human donor in a cohort sampled during active COVID-19.

The chain combines TRBV19 with TRBJ2-7, with D tentatively TRBD1 (5 bases). V was cut by 0 bases and J by 0 bases, with 12 bases left in between. Germline assignment: CDR1 LNHDA and CDR2 SQIVND (reference sequence). This CDR3 spans 16 amino acids. The chain's CDR3 is CASSIDQGRSSYEQYF. The CDR3 DNA sequence: TGTGCCAGTAGTATAGATCAGGGCAGAAGCTCCTACGAGCAGTACTTC.

This clone was observed once. The V and J genes are TRBV30 and TRBJ1-5; D is perhaps TRBD1 (6 bases). V lost 1 base to trimming and J lost 0 bases, with 25 bases between them. Germline CDR1 GTSNPN, CDR2 SVGIG (reference sequence). CDR3 length equals 20 residues. The CDR3 DNA is TGTGCCTGGAGTGACGGCCCCGGACAGCCAGGGGTTTATAGCAATCAGCCCCAGCATTTT. Translated, it gives CAWSDGPGQPGVYSNQPQHF.

The genes are TRBV7-9 and TRBJ2-7; 10 bases are a match to TRBD1. The V and J ends lost 2 bases and 2 bases, in that order; junction bases with no gene match: 3. Germline V gives CDR1 SEHNR, CDR2 FQNEAQ (reference sequence). This CDR3 is built from 15 residues. The DNA for the CDR3 is TGTGCCAGCAGCTTACGGACAGGGGGGGCCTACGAGCAGTACTTC. Translation: CASSLRTGGAYEQYF.

The rearrangement links TRBV10-3 to TRBJ2-1; 10 bases match TRBD2. J was trimmed by 8 bases and V by 11 bases; bases with no gene match: 9. CDR1 is ENHRY and CDR2 is SYGVKD in the germline V gene. The CDR3 spans 13 residues. CDR3 nucleotide sequence: TGTGCCTGGGGTACTAGCGGGGTGGATGAGCAGTTCTTC. Amino acid sequence: CAWGTSGVDEQFF.

This clone has just a few counts. The V and J genes are TRBV19 and TRBJ1-2, with D maybe TRBD1 (5 bases). From germline, CDR1 is LNHDA and CDR2 SQIVND (reference sequence). Trimming removed 3 bases from V and 5 bases from J, with 16 bases in between. The CDR3 contains 15 residues. CDR3 in amino acids: CASSMGLLSLYGYTF. The CDR3 bases are TGTGCCAGTAGTATGGGGCTCCTATCGCTGTATGGCTACACCTTC.

V and J are TRBV6-1 and TRBJ1-3; D gene unclear. V gave up 2 bases and J gave up 1 base, with 12 bases separating them. This CDR3 contains 16 residues. Germline CDR1 reads MNHNS; CDR2 reads SASEGT. DNA for the CDR3: TGTGCCAGCAGTGAAACCCCAAACAGATCTGGAAACACCATATATTTT. This translates into CASSETPNRSGNTIYF.

The rearrangement links TRBV5-4 to TRBJ2-5; 10 positions agree with TRBD1. CDR1 and CDR2 (germline): SGHNT, YYREEE (reference sequence). CDR3 length equals 15 residues. After removal of 4 bases from V and 4 bases from J, the junction contained 7 bases not matched to a gene. CDR3 region: CASSRRGTGVETQYF. The CDR3 region has the DNA TGTGCCAGCAGCCGGAGGGGGACAGGGGTAGAGACCCAGTACTTC.

The V call is TRBV7-8, the J call TRBJ2-7, with TRBD1 identical over 10 bases. V was pared by 5 bases and J by 5 bases, with 9 bases of the junction left unmatched. CDR1 is SGHVS, CDR2 FQNEAQ, per germline. The CDR3 is made up of 15 amino acids. CDR3 bases: TGTGCCAGCAGCGGTCGACAGGGGGCTAGCGACGAGCAGTACTTC. Protein sequence: CASSGRQGASDEQYF.

The V gene is TRBV6-6, the J gene TRBJ1-2, with 9 bases aligning to TRBD1. The CDR3 contains 14 residues. Germline loops: CDR1 MNHNY, CDR2 SVGAGI (reference sequence). Germline trimming cut 6 bases from V and 4 bases from J; bases unmatched to any gene: 6. CDR3 nucleotide sequence: TGTGCCAGCAGAAGGGACAGGGAGGTCTATGGCTACACCTTC. Amino acid sequence: CASRRDREVYGYTF.

The chain joins TRBV20-1 to TRBJ2-7; no definite D call. V lost 1 base and J lost 5, with 6 bases in between. Germline V gene sequence: CDR1 DFQATT, CDR2 SNEGSKA (reference sequence). This CDR3 is built from 11 residues. In DNA, the CDR3 is TGCAGTGCTAGAGTCTACCACGAGCAGTACTTC. It encodes CSARVYHEQYF.

The chain has TRBV21-1 and TRBJ1-1; no DNA check was done on the table's D call, TRBD1. TRBV21-1 is noted as a pseudogene. The CDR3 loop spans 17 amino acids. As DNA, the CDR3 is TGTGCCAGCAGCAAAAAGGGGGGGGGACAGGAGAACACTGAAGCTTTCTTT. It encodes CASSKKGGGQENTEAFF.

This chain joins TRBV9 and TRBJ2-7, with D maybe TRBD1 (6 bases). With 2 bases removed from V and 0 bases from J, the gap between germline ends came to 15 bases. This CDR3 contains 16 residues. The V gene's germline CDR1 is SGDLS and CDR2 YYNGEE. The CDR3 region is CASSVDPGDISYEQYF. The DNA for the CDR3 is TGTGCCAGCAGCGTGGATCCTGGGGACATCTCCTACGAGCAGTACTTC. The full variable domain, with the rest looked up from reference TRBV9 and TRBJ2-7, is DSGVTQTPKHLITATGQRVTLRCSPRSGDLSVYWYQQSLDQGLQFLIQYYNGEERAKGNILERFSAQQFPDLHSELNLSSLELGDSALYFCASSVDPGDISYEQYFGPGTRLTVT.

This chain links TRBV29-1 with TRBJ2-7, with 9 bases aligning to TRBD1. The CDR3 spans 12 residues. V lost 7 bases, J lost 3 bases, and 4 bases stayed unmatched. Germline lookup yields CDR1 SQVTM and CDR2 ANQGSEA. The CDR3 region is CSARDRVYEQYF. In nucleotides, the CDR3 is TGCAGCGCCAGGGACAGGGTCTACGAGCAGTACTTC.

The CDR3 nucleotides are TGTGCCAGCATCCGATTCGGTTCCAAGAACACTGAAGCTTTCTTT. Amino acids: CASIRFGSKNTEAFF. The chain is built from TRBV7-9 and TRBJ1-1; D is unresolved. The length of the CDR3 is 15 residues. V was pared by 7 bases and J by 1 base, with 16 bases between. The germline CDR1 and CDR2 sequences are SEHNR and FQNEAQ (reference sequence).

This clone was seen just once. The rearrangement links TRBV30 to TRBJ2-7, with 10 bases fitting TRBD1. V was pared by 5 bases and J by 1 base, with 2 bases of the junction left unmatched. The length of the CDR3 is 13 residues. Germline CDR1 reads GTSNPN; CDR2 reads SVGIG (reference sequence). The CDR3 here is CAWGTGVSYEQYF. The CDR3 nucleotides read TGTGCCTGGGGGACAGGGGTTTCCTACGAGCAGTACTTC.

The CDR3 protein is CASSFTNEQYF. CDR3 DNA sequence: TGTGCCAGCAGCTTTACTAACGAGCAGTACTTC. The rearrangement uses TRBV5-6 and TRBJ2-7; D call uncertain. Looked up from germline, CDR1 is SGHDT and CDR2 is YYEEEE. The CDR3 has 11 residues. The V end was cut by 2 bases, the J end by 5 bases, with 5 bases between.

The chain links TRBV7-8 to TRBJ2-7; possible D gene TRBD2, 5 bases. Per the germline V gene, CDR1 is SGHVS and CDR2 is FQNEAQ. The CDR3 extends over 13 amino acids. Trimming stripped 3 bases from V and 4 bases from J, with 10 bases between. CDR3 amino acids: CASSLSRGYEQYF. The CDR3 DNA reads TGTGCCAGCAGCTTGAGTCGGGGTTACGAGCAGTACTTC.